This T cell receptor (beta chain) comes out of a study of blood T cell repertoires in COVID-19. Clones were read by immunoSEQ multiplex PCR, and TCRdb kept only the in-frame ones, dropping some. In the table there are under 350,000 clones, about nine tenths of which are singletons. From germline, CDR1 is LNHDA and CDR2 SQIVND (reference sequence). The V gene lost 3 bases and the J gene lost 4 bases, with 9 bases spanning the gap. This CDR3 region has 13 residues. The chain recombines TRBV19 with TRBJ1-2; D is uncertain. This sequence was found in a man aged 30-40 years who had recovered from COVID-19. Sequences were obtained from PBMCs or T cells enriched from blood (not recorded which). The CDR3 DNA reads TGTGCCAGTAGTATGGGCAGGATCTATGGCTACACCTTC. As protein: CASSMGRIYGYTF.